This section outlines one TCR beta chain sequence together with its context. This specimen comes from a study of cytomegalovirus exposure and HLA in healthy donors. There are 14 residues in the CDR3. Germline values: CDR1 SGHRS, CDR2 YFSETQ. The ends were cut back, 6 bases at V and 5 bases at J, with 14 bases in the middle. PCR amplification relied on 60 Vbeta primers (plus 13 Jbeta primers). Sequencing used immunoSEQ multiplex PCR; TCRdb keeps in-frame clones, though not all of them. This table holds about 220,000 clones, 75% to 80% found once. The sequencing input was PBMCs. This receptor was taken from a male donor in good health and CMV-seronegative. This chain connects TRBV5-1 to TRBJ2-2; no reliable D call. CDR3 DNA: TGCGCCAGCAACCCGCTAGGTGGGACCGGGGAGCTGTTTTTT. Translation: CASNPLGGTGELFF. Full variable domain (missing parts from reference TRBV5-1 and TRBJ2-2): KAGVTQTPRYLIKTRGQQVTLSCSPISGHRSVSWYQQTPGQGLQFLFEYFSETQRNKGNFPGRFSGRQFSNSRSEMNVSTLELGDSALYLCASNPLGGTGELFFGEGSRLTVL.